The sequence of this T cell receptor (beta chain) was determined in a study of blood T cells in healthy people across ages. Broader study findings: Older individuals had lower TCR beta diversity per million T cells (the decline was roughly linear). PBMC samples, being unsorted, prevented any conclusive comparison of naive and antigen-experienced cells.

A second PCR, run for about 6 to 11 cycles, used a sample-barcoded 5' primer plus a J-beta primer mix. TCRdb recomputed calls from the 5' RACE reads with MiXCR, one row per CDR3 protein. Of 550,000 to 750,000 distinct CDR3 sequences detected, roughly 20% appear once; the ten largest clones hold under 4%. The study recruited healthy Caucasian donors from Russia who were aged roughly 6 to 100. Isolated per sample were at least 6 million PBMCs. This clonotype was picked up a small number of times. Its matching antigen is unknown. This CDR3 contains 16 residues. V was trimmed by 4 bases and J by 0 bases, leaving 13 bases between them. Per germline, CDR1 MNHEY and CDR2 SMNVEV (reference sequence).

The sequenced sample was blood. This clonotype was obtained from a man aged 65 to 85 in good health. The V gene is TRBV27, the J gene TRBJ2-4; possibly TRBD2 for D (6 bases). The CDR3 coding sequence is TGTGCCAGCAGTTCCTTTGAAGCGGGAGCCAAAAACATTCAGTACTTC. Protein sequence: CASSSFEAGAKNIQYF.